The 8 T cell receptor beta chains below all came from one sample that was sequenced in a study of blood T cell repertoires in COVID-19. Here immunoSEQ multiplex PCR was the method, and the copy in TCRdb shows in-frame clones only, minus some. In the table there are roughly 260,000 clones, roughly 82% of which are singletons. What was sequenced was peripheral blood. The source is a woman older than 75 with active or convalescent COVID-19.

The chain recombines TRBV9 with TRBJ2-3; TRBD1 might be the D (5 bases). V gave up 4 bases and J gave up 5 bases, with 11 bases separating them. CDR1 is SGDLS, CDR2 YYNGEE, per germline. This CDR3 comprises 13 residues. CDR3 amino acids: CASSPSTGDTQYF. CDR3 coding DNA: TGTGCCAGCAGCCCATCCACAGGAGATACGCAGTATTTT.

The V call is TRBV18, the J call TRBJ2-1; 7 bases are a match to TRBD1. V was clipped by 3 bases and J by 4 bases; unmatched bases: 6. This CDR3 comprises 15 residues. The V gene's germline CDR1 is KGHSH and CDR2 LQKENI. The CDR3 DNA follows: TGTGCCAGCTCACCCGGGACAGATAATTACAATGAGCAGTTCTTC. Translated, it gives CASSPGTDNYNEQFF.

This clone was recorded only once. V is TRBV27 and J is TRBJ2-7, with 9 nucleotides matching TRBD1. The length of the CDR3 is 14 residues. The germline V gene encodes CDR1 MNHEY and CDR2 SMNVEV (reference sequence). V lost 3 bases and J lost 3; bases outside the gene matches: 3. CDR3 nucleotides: TGTGCCAGCAGTTTGGGACAGGGTGGCTACGAGCAGTACTTC. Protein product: CASSLGQGGYEQYF.

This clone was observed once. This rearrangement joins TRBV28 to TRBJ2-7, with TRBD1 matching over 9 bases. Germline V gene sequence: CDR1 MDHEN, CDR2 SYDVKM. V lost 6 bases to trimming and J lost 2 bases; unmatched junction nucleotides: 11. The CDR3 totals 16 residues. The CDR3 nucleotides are TGTGCCAGCAGGAACGACGGGGGACAGGGAACCTACGAGCAGTACTTC. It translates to CASRNDGGQGTYEQYF.

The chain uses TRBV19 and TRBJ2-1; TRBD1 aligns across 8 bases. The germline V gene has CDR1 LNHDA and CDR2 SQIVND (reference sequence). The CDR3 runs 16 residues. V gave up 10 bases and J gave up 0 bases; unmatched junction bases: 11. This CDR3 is CATSRDRLSSYNEQFF. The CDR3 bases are TGTGCCACTTCCCGGGACAGGCTTAGCTCCTACAATGAGCAGTTCTTC. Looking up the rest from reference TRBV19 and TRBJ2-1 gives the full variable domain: DGGITQSPKYLFRKEGQNVTLSCEQNLNHDAMYWYRQDPGQGLRLIYYSQIVNDFQKGDIAEGYSVSREKKESFPLTVTSAQKNPTAFYLCATSRDRLSSYNEQFFGPGTRLTVL.

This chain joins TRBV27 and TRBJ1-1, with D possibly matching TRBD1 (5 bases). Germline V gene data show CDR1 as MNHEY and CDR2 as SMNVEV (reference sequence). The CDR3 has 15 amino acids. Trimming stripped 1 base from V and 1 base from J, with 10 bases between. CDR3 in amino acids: CASSLWGRKNTEAFF. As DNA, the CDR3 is TGTGCCAGCAGTTTATGGGGCAGGAAGAACACTGAAGCTTTCTTT.

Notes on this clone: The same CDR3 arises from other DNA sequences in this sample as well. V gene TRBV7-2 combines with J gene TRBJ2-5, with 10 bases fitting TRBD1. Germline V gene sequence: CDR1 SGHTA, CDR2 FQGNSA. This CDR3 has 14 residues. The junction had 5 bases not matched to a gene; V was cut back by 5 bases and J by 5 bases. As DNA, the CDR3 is TGTGCCAGCAGCAGGGACAGGGGTGGGGAGACCCAGTACTTC. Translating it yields CASSRDRGGETQYF.

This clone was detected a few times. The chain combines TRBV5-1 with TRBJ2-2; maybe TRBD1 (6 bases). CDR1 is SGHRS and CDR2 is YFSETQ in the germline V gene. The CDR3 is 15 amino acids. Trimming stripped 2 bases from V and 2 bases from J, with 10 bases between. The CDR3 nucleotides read TGCGCCAGCAGCTTCGGACAGTTTAACACCGGGGAGCTGTTTTTT. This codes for CASSFGQFNTGELFF.